This TCR beta chain emerged from a study of T cell repertoires in cytomegalovirus infection. Study-level information: CMV infection together with matching HLA type was indicated by public TCR beta signatures.

The study's findings and limits: Public TCR beta family frequency separated CMV-and-HLA carriers, including in an independent cohort.

Each CDR3 protein is one row after TCRdb ran MiXCR on the reads. The sample has about 60,000 distinct CDR3 sequences; more than 25% are singletons. The CDR3 has 14 amino acids. Trimming stripped 2 bases from V and 2 bases from J, with 10 bases between. Germline CDR1 and CDR2: SGHRS and YFSETQ. This clonotype was counted once. Its antigen is as yet unknown. The chain employs TRBV5-1 and TRBJ2-5; no definite D call. This receptor was obtained from a human donor in good health (CMV status not recorded). Some clones in this sample may be carry-over from other donors' samples. Sequenced material: PBMCs, sequenced either directly or after in vitro stimulation (not recorded which). The CDR3 here is CASSLGRSQETQYF. CDR3 DNA sequence: TGCGCCAGCAGCTTAGGACGTTCACAAGAGACCCAGTACTTC. Full variable domain (rest looked up from reference TRBV5-1 and TRBJ2-5): KAGVTQTPRYLIKTRGQQVTLSCSPISGHRSVSWYQQTPGQGLQFLFEYFSETQRNKGNFPGRFSGRQFSNSRSEMNVSTLELGDSALYLCASSLGRSQETQYFGPGTRLLVL.